This T cell receptor (beta chain) was captured by sequencing in a study of blood T cell repertoires in COVID-19. Study-level information: Specimens from acute and convalescent COVID-19 originated in the United States, Italy and Spain. Sources were T cells, B-cell-depleted T cells, or PBMCs; the material itself was cDNA or gDNA.

In the original processing: From reference gene primer amplification, estimates of nucleated cell counts were derived. Here immunoSEQ multiplex PCR was the method, and the copy in TCRdb shows in-frame clones only, minus some. Clone size and the V and J calls come from that table; the DNA yielded D and trimming. The repertoire has about 80,000 clones, roughly four fifths of them found once; the top ten carry about 16%. The germline CDR1 and CDR2 sequences are MDHEN and SYDVKM. V shed 1 base, J shed 7 bases, and the junction held 7 bases outside the gene matches. This CDR3 comprises 17 residues. This sequence joins TRBV28 and TRBJ2-1, with 13 bases that match TRBD2. The receptor was isolated from a man between 65 and 79 years old with active or convalescent COVID-19. The material sequenced was peripheral blood. This CDR3 reads CASSLLTSGGPRNEQFF. CDR3 sequence (DNA): TGTGCCAGCAGTTTATTGACTAGCGGGGGGCCAAGGAATGAGCAGTTCTTC.